The rows below give T cell receptor beta chains drawn from one sample of a study of CD8+CD57+ T cells in acquired aplastic anemia. TCRdb used MiXCR to reprocess the reads, holding one entry per CDR3 protein. Altogether approximately 190,000 distinct CDR3 sequences are present, under 55% being singletons, with the ten largest covering around 8.8%. Sequencing input: sorted CD4+, CD8+, or CD8+CD57+ T cells (not recorded which) from PBMCs. The receptors were sampled from a human donor with aplastic anemia. CDR3s include the opening cysteine and the closing phenylalanine or tryptophan. Each record gives: clone size, D gene, V gene, J gene, CDR3 DNA, CDR3 protein. A D gene is named only where the DNA matches it firmly. Clone size, where shown, is once, few, many, or a class for clones that have expanded.

abundance: -; d_gene: -; v_gene: TRBV7-3; j_gene: TRBJ2-4; CDR3nt: TGTGCCAGCAGCTTAACGGGGAAAAACATTCAGTACTTC; CDR3aa: CASSLTGKNIQYF
abundance: many; d_gene: -; v_gene: TRBV5-1; j_gene: TRBJ2-5; CDR3nt: TGCGCCAGCAGCTTGGCCGGGGGAGGAGGGGCCGAGACCCAGTACTTC; CDR3aa: CASSLAGGGGAETQYF
abundance: few; d_gene: -; v_gene: TRBV24-1; j_gene: TRBJ2-1; CDR3nt: TGTGCCACCAGTGAACCCTCAGGAGGGAACTCGGGACAGTTCTTC; CDR3aa: CATSEPSGGNSGQFF
abundance: many; d_gene: -; v_gene: TRBV11-2; j_gene: TRBJ2-1; CDR3nt: TGTGCCAGCAGCTTAGAGATCCGAAATGAGCAGTTCTTC; CDR3aa: CASSLEIRNEQFF
abundance: -; d_gene: -; v_gene: TRBV29-1; j_gene: TRBJ2-7; CDR3nt: TGCAGCGTTGATGTCAGGGGAAGCTACGAGCAGTACTTC; CDR3aa: CSVDVRGSYEQYF
abundance: -; d_gene: -; v_gene: TRBV7-9; j_gene: TRBJ1-4; CDR3nt: TGTGCCAGCAGCCCCCGGGACACTAATGAAAAACTGTTTTTT; CDR3aa: CASSPRDTNEKLFF
abundance: few; d_gene: -; v_gene: TRBV19; j_gene: TRBJ1-5; CDR3nt: TGTGCCAGTGGCAGCCTACAACCCCAGCATTTT; CDR3aa: CASGSLQPQHF
abundance: many; d_gene: -; v_gene: TRBV19; j_gene: TRBJ2-3; CDR3nt: TGTGCCAGTAGTATAGTTACAGGGCGAAACACAGATACGCAGTATTTT; CDR3aa: CASSIVTGRNTDTQYF
abundance: many; d_gene: -; v_gene: TRBV7-8; j_gene: TRBJ2-5; CDR3nt: TGTGCCAGCAGCTTAGCTAGCGGTTCCCTCCAAGAGACCCAGTACTTC; CDR3aa: CASSLASGSLQETQYF
abundance: many; d_gene: TRBD1; v_gene: TRBV5-1; j_gene: TRBJ1-6; CDR3nt: TGCGCCAGCAGCTTGGTTCCGTTGGGTGGGGGACAGGGGAATTCACCCCTCCACTTT; CDR3aa: CASSLVPLGGGQGNSPLHF
abundance: -; d_gene: TRBD1; v_gene: TRBV2; j_gene: TRBJ1-2; CDR3nt: TGTGCCAGCATGTCGGGACAGGGGGTGAGCTACACCTTC; CDR3aa: CASMSGQGVSYTF
abundance: few; d_gene: TRBD2; v_gene: TRBV11-2; j_gene: TRBJ2-7; CDR3nt: TGTGCCAGCAGCTTAGAAATTGAACTAGCGGGAGGCGAATCTTCCTACGAGCAGTACTTC; CDR3aa: CASSLEIELAGGESSYEQYF
abundance: many; d_gene: -; v_gene: TRBV2; j_gene: TRBJ1-1; CDR3nt: TGTGCCAGCAGTATGGACACTGAAGCTTTCTTT; CDR3aa: CASSMDTEAFF
abundance: many; d_gene: -; v_gene: TRBV5-1; j_gene: TRBJ2-1; CDR3nt: TGCGCCAGCAGCTTGCCAGGGGGGAATGAGCAGTTCTTC; CDR3aa: CASSLPGGNEQFF
abundance: -; d_gene: TRBD1; v_gene: TRBV29-1; j_gene: TRBJ1-2; CDR3nt: TGCAGCGCCAGGGACAGGGAGGACTATGGCTACATCTTC; CDR3aa: CSARDREDYGYIF
abundance: many; d_gene: -; v_gene: TRBV24-1; j_gene: TRBJ1-2; CDR3nt: TGTGCCACCAGTGACCCGGTCCTTTATGGCTACACCTTC; CDR3aa: CATSDPVLYGYTF
abundance: -; d_gene: -; v_gene: TRBV24-1; j_gene: TRBJ2-7; CDR3nt: TGTGCCACTCCTCGGACACACATAGGGTACGAGCAGTACTTC; CDR3aa: CATPRTHIGYEQYF
abundance: -; d_gene: TRBD1; v_gene: TRBV19; j_gene: TRBJ2-1; CDR3nt: TGTGCCAGTCGCAGGGGGAATGAGCAGTTCTTC; CDR3aa: CASRRGNEQFF
abundance: -; d_gene: TRBD1; v_gene: TRBV19; j_gene: TRBJ2-7; CDR3nt: TGTGCCAGTAGTACAGGGGGAGTGGAGCAGTACTTC; CDR3aa: CASSTGGVEQYF
abundance: -; d_gene: -; v_gene: TRBV29-1; j_gene: TRBJ1-2; CDR3nt: TGCAGCGTTGAAGACGGACACGAAGGCTACACCTTC; CDR3aa: CSVEDGHEGYTF
abundance: -; d_gene: -; v_gene: TRBV30; j_gene: TRBJ1-5; CDR3nt: TGTGCCTGGAGTCCCTCACTTATATACGCGGGCAATCAGCCCCAGCATTTT; CDR3aa: CAWSPSLIYAGNQPQHF
abundance: -; d_gene: -; v_gene: TRBV24-1; j_gene: TRBJ2-6; CDR3nt: TGTGCCACCAGTGATTTCGGAGGCATCGGCAGCTCTGGGGCCAACGTCCTGACTTTC; CDR3aa: CATSDFGGIGSSGANVLTF
abundance: -; d_gene: TRBD2; v_gene: TRBV29-1; j_gene: TRBJ2-7; CDR3nt: TGCAGCGTCGAACTAGCGGGAGGGGGCGACGAGCAGTACTTC; CDR3aa: CSVELAGGGDEQYF
abundance: -; d_gene: -; v_gene: TRBV7-2; j_gene: TRBJ2-7; CDR3nt: TGTGCCTGCAGCTTAAACAGGGAGCGCGAGCAGTACTTC; CDR3aa: CACSLNREREQYF
abundance: -; d_gene: TRBD1; v_gene: TRBV19; j_gene: TRBJ1-2; CDR3nt: TGTGCCAGTAGGAGGACAGGGGTAGTGGACTATGGCTACACCTTC; CDR3aa: CASRRTGVVDYGYTF
abundance: -; d_gene: -; v_gene: TRBV29-1; j_gene: TRBJ1-1; CDR3nt: TGCAGCGCTACCAATATGGCCACTGAAGCTTTCTTT; CDR3aa: CSATNMATEAFF
abundance: few; d_gene: TRBD2; v_gene: TRBV2; j_gene: TRBJ2-1; CDR3nt: TGTGCCAGCAGTCAGACTAGCGGGGGGGAGGGTGAGCAGTTCTTC; CDR3aa: CASSQTSGGEGEQFF
abundance: -; d_gene: -; v_gene: TRBV7-8; j_gene: TRBJ1-1; CDR3nt: TGTGCCAGCAGCACTCACGGCTGGGGCAGGACTGAAGCTTTCTTT; CDR3aa: CASSTHGWGRTEAFF
abundance: -; d_gene: -; v_gene: TRBV7-9; j_gene: TRBJ2-3; CDR3nt: TGTGCCAGCAGCACGCACAGCACAGATACGCAGTATTTT; CDR3aa: CASSTHSTDTQYF
abundance: -; d_gene: TRBD2; v_gene: TRBV10-3; j_gene: TRBJ2-1; CDR3nt: TGTGCCGGCACCCTACTAGCGGGACTCGCCAACAATGAGCAGTTCTTC; CDR3aa: CAGTLLAGLANNEQFF
abundance: many; d_gene: -; v_gene: TRBV7-2; j_gene: TRBJ2-1; CDR3nt: TGTGCCAGCAGCCCCCAGCGGTCCTACAATGAGCAGTTCTTC; CDR3aa: CASSPQRSYNEQFF
abundance: -; d_gene: TRBD2; v_gene: TRBV24-1; j_gene: TRBJ2-5; CDR3nt: TGTGCCACCAGTGATTCGGGACTAGCGGCATACCAAGAGACCCAGTACTTC; CDR3aa: CATSDSGLAAYQETQYF
abundance: many; d_gene: -; v_gene: TRBV4-3; j_gene: TRBJ2-3; CDR3nt: TGCGCCAGCAGCCAAGGAGACTTTTGGACAGATACGCAGTATTTT; CDR3aa: CASSQGDFWTDTQYF
abundance: -; d_gene: -; v_gene: TRBV7-9; j_gene: TRBJ1-1; CDR3nt: TGTGCCAGCAGCTTAGAGGGTCCAGGGAGGATAGCTTTCTTT; CDR3aa: CASSLEGPGRIAFF
abundance: -; d_gene: TRBD1; v_gene: TRBV20-1; j_gene: TRBJ1-6; CDR3nt: TGCAGTGCTAGAGATCGACAGGGTAGTGGTTCACCCCTCCACTTT; CDR3aa: CSARDRQGSGSPLHF
abundance: few; d_gene: -; v_gene: TRBV15; j_gene: TRBJ2-5; CDR3nt: TGTGCCACCAGCAGAGATCAGGGGACCCAAGAGACCCAGTACTTC; CDR3aa: CATSRDQGTQETQYF
abundance: -; d_gene: TRBD1; v_gene: TRBV19; j_gene: TRBJ2-2; CDR3nt: TGTGCCAGTAGTACAGGGGGCGAGGCCGGGGAGCTGTTTTTT; CDR3aa: CASSTGGEAGELFF
abundance: -; d_gene: TRBD1; v_gene: TRBV18; j_gene: TRBJ1-1; CDR3nt: TGTGCCAGCTCAGGAGACAGGGTTGCTGAAGCTTTCTTT; CDR3aa: CASSGDRVAEAFF
abundance: many; d_gene: -; v_gene: TRBV5-1; j_gene: TRBJ2-7; CDR3nt: TGCGCCAGCAGCCCATCGGGCCTCCACGAGCAGTACTTC; CDR3aa: CASSPSGLHEQYF
abundance: -; d_gene: TRBD1; v_gene: TRBV15; j_gene: TRBJ2-2; CDR3nt: TGTGCCACCAGCAGGGACAGGTCTGGCGGGGAGCTGTTTTTT; CDR3aa: CATSRDRSGGELFF